This TCR beta chain emerged from a study of regulatory T cells in long-lasting Graves disease. The wider study: Over 5 years of antithyroid drugs with positive TSH receptor antibodies was taken to mean persistent Graves' disease.

Trimming removed 4 bases from V and 5 bases from J, with 10 bases in between. Germline CDR1 reads SGHNT; CDR2 reads YYREEE (reference sequence). CDR3 length: 12 residues. Time point given: persistent/refractory GD, antithyroid drugs over 5 years with positive TRAb. Extracted RNA from PBMCs served as the source of the TCR library. Study conclusions and caveats: It was in persistent disease that TRBV28, TRBJ1-2 and TRBJ2-5 were favored.

Of note for this clonotype: Its antigen is unknown.

Building the TCR beta libraries relied on iRepertoire HTBI primers, and CDR3 regions underwent Arm-PCR. From the multiplex PCR reads, TCRdb called clonotypes with MiXCR, one entry per CDR3 protein. Here the sample spans about 660,000 distinct CDR3 sequences, 25% to 35% being singletons. V usage is TRBV5-4 and J usage is TRBJ2-7, with TRBD2 as a possible D gene (6 bases). The source material was peripheral blood mononuclear cells (PBMCs), sampled when the disease was refractory, from a patient treated with antithyroid drugs. The TCR comes from a female donor with Graves disease. CDR3 loop: CASSLRTNEQYF. The DNA for the CDR3 is TGTGCCAGCAGCCTCAGGACTAACGAGCAGTACTTC.